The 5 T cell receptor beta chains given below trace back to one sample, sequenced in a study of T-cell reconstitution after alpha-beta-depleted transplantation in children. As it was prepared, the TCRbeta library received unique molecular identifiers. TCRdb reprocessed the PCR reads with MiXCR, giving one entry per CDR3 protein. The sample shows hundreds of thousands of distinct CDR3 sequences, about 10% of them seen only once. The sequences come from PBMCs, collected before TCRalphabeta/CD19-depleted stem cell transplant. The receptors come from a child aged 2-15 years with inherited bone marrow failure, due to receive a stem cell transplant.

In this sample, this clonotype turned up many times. CDR3 DNA: TGTGCCAGCAGCGTAGCTGGACAGAGCTCCTACAATGAGCAGTTCTTC. It codes for CASSVAGQSSYNEQFF. The J gene is TRBJ2-1, the V gene TRBV9, with D perhaps matching TRBD1 (6 bases). Germline CDR1 and CDR2: SGDLS and YYNGEE. Trimming shortened V by 0 bases and J by 0 bases, and 10 bases separated the two germline ends. The CDR3 is 16 amino acids.

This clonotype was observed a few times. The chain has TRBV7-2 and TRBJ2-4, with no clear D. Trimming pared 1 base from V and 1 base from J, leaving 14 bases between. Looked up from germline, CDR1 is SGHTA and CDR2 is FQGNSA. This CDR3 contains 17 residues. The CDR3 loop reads CASSLEIFWRAKNIQYF. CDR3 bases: TGTGCCAGCAGCTTAGAGATCTTTTGGCGGGCCAAAAACATTCAGTACTTC.

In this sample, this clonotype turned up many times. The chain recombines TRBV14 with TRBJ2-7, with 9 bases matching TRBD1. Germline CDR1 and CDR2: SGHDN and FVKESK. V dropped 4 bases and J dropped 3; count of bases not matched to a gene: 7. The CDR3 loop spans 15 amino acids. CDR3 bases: TGTGCCAGCAGCCGATTCCGGGACAGGGTCTACGAGCAGTACTTC. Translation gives CASSRFRDRVYEQYF.

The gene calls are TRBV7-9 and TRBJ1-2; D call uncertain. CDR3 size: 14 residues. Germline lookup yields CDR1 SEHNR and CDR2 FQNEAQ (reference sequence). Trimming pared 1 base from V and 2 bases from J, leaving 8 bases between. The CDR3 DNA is TGTGCCAGCAGCTTAGAGCGTCTAAACTATGGCTACACCTTC. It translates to CASSLERLNYGYTF.

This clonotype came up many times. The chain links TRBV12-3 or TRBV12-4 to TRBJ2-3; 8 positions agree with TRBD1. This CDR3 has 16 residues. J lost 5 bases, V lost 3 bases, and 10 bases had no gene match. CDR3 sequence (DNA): TGTGCCAGCAGTTTTGGTTGGCAGGGGGCGGGAGATACGCAGTATTTT. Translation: CASSFGWQGAGDTQYF.